These 12 T cell receptor beta chains originate from one sample sequenced in a study of STAT3 mutations in large granular lymphocyte leukemia (dated 2019 in TCRdb). Antigen specificity for these receptors is unknown. Library creation used the immunoSEQ multiplex PCR assay. This immuneACCESS table, as held by TCRdb, lists in-frame sequences with V and J called but not all clones. Of the missing ones, under half trace to an unresolved V gene in checked studies; the others have no known cause. For this sample the table gives about 42,000 clones, of which approximately 78% were detected only once. The ten largest clones capture 0.43% of the sample. The paper's findings and limits, for the study overall: All T-LGLL patients had at least one immunodominant TCRbeta clonotype, and roughly half had multiple immunodominant subclonotypes.

The sample consisted of PBMCs. These receptors were taken from a human donor with T large granular lymphocyte leukemia. Some clones in this sample may be carry-over from other donors' samples.

The rearrangement joins TRBV6-1 to TRBJ2-7; 7 positions agree with TRBD1. Losses at the gene ends were 6 bases for V and 0 bases for J; bases not matched to a gene: 8. From germline, CDR1 is MNHNS and CDR2 SASEGT. This CDR3 has 15 amino acids. CDR3 protein: CASRGDSLSSYEQYV. CDR3 DNA sequence: TGTGCCAGCAGGGGGGACAGCCTAAGCTCCTACGAGCAGTACGTC.

This chain joins TRBV28 and TRBJ1-2; D not resolved. V was pared by 2 bases and J by 2 bases, with 9 bases between. Per germline, CDR1 MDHEN and CDR2 SYDVKM. There are 14 residues in the CDR3. The CDR3 sequence: CASSLGRRNYGYTF. The DNA for the CDR3 is TGTGCCAGCAGTTTAGGGAGACGAAACTATGGCTACACCTTC.

The chain links TRBV15 to TRBJ1-2; D ambiguous. CDR1 LNHNV and CDR2 YYDKDF come from the germline V gene (reference sequence). CDR3 length equals 12 residues. Trimming cost V 3 bases and J 3 bases, with 5 bases left between them. CDR3 sequence: CATSRGDYGYTF. The CDR3 DNA sequence: TGTGCCACCAGCAGGGGTGACTATGGCTACACCTTC.

The chain combines TRBV7-9 with TRBJ2-7; TRBD1 is a possible D gene (5 bases). V lost 2 bases and J 2 bases, leaving 19 bases between the germline ends. CDR3 length: 17 residues. CDR1 and CDR2 (germline): SEHNR, FQNEAQ (reference sequence). This chain's CDR3 is CASSLNSGTGETYEQYF. The CDR3 bases are TGTGCCAGCAGCTTAAACTCCGGCACAGGTGAGACCTACGAGCAGTACTTC.

The chain carries TRBV11-3 and TRBJ2-3; D ambiguous. V was trimmed by 1 base and J by 4 bases, leaving 12 bases between them. Germline CDR1 is SGHNT and CDR2 is YENEEA. CDR3 length equals 15 residues. The CDR3 nucleotides are TGTGCCAGCAGCTTAGCCCCTTTAATGGCAGATACGCAGTATTTT. Its protein product is CASSLAPLMADTQYF.

V is TRBV30 and J is TRBJ1-6; tentative D call: TRBD1 (5 bases). Germline values: CDR1 GTSNPN, CDR2 SVGIG (reference sequence). V shed 1 base and J shed 5 bases, with 18 bases lying between them. The CDR3 runs to 17 residues. This CDR3 is CAWSAPSGTPHNSPLHF. CDR3 bases: TGTGCCTGGAGTGCGCCATCCGGGACGCCCCATAATTCACCCCTCCACTTT. The full variable domain, with the rest looked up from reference TRBV30 and TRBJ1-6, is SQTIHQWPATLVQPVGSPLSLECTVEGTSNPNLYWYRQAAGRGLQLLFYSVGIGQISSEVPQNLSASRPQDRQFILSSKKLLLSDSGFYLCAWSAPSGTPHNSPLHFGNGTRLTVT.

The chain has TRBV5-4 and TRBJ2-3; D unresolved. The length of the CDR3 is 14 residues. V gave up 0 bases and J gave up 3 bases, with 8 bases separating them. Germline CDR1 and CDR2: SGHNT and YYREEE (reference sequence). The CDR3 loop is CASSLGLGTDTQYF. The CDR3 DNA sequence: TGTGCCAGCAGCTTGGGGCTGGGGACAGATACGCAGTATTTT.

The chain carries TRBV7-9 and TRBJ1-4; D is possibly TRBD1 (6 bases). This CDR3 spans 16 amino acids. V gave up 5 bases and J gave up 0 bases, with 13 bases separating them. CDR1 and CDR2 from the germline V gene are SEHNR and FQNEAQ (reference sequence). CDR3 DNA sequence: TGTGCCAGCAGCCTCGGGGACACTTCAACTAATGAAAAACTGTTTTTT. Encoded protein: CASSLGDTSTNEKLFF.

The V call is TRBV7-2, the J call TRBJ1-6; a possible D gene is TRBD1 (6 bases). Germline V gene lookup returns CDR1 SGHTA and CDR2 FQGNSA. V lost 5 bases and J lost 9, with 17 bases in between. This CDR3 contains 15 residues. The CDR3 here is CASSPRQVESSPLHF. The CDR3 DNA reads TGTGCCAGCAGCCCCCGACAGGTAGAGAGTTCACCCCTCCACTTT.

The CDR3 coding sequence is TGTGCCAGCAGCCCGGGGCTCCAAGAGACCCAGTACTTC. Translation: CASSPGLQETQYF. V and J are TRBV6-1 and TRBJ2-5; D may be TRBD1 or TRBD2 (5 bases each). CDR1 and CDR2 from the germline V gene are MNHNS and SASEGT. V gave up 6 bases and J gave up 1 base, with 9 bases separating them. CDR3 length: 13 amino acids.

The rearrangement joins TRBV5-1 to TRBJ2-5; D is possibly TRBD2 (5 bases). V was pared by 4 bases and J by 1 base, with 8 bases between. The length of the CDR3 is 13 residues. From germline, CDR1 is SGHRS and CDR2 YFSETQ. CDR3 region: CASSEGVQETQYF. The CDR3 nucleotides read TGCGCCAGCAGCGAGGGAGTCCAAGAGACCCAGTACTTC.

For the CDR3, the DNA is TGTGCCAGTAGTACAGAGAGACAGGGAAATCGTCAGCCCCAGCATTTT. Protein sequence: CASSTERQGNRQPQHF. This chain joins TRBV19 and TRBJ1-5; 7 nucleotides align to TRBD1. From germline, CDR1 is LNHDA and CDR2 SQIVND (reference sequence). The CDR3 is 16 residues long. V dropped 4 bases and J dropped 6; count of bases not matched to a gene: 12. Full variable domain (missing parts from reference TRBV19 and TRBJ1-5): DGGITQSPKYLFRKEGQNVTLSCEQNLNHDAMYWYRQDPGQGLRLIYYSQIVNDFQKGDIAEGYSVSREKKESFPLTVTSAQKNPTAFYLCASSTERQGNRQPQHFGDGTRLSIL.